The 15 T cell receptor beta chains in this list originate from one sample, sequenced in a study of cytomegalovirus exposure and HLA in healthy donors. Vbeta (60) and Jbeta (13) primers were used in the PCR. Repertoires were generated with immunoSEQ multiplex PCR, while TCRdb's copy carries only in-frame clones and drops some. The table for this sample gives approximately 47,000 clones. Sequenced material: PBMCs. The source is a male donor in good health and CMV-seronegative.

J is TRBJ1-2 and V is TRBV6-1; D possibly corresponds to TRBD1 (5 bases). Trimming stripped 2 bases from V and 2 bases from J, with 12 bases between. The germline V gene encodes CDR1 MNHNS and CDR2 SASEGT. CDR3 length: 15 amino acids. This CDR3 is CASSETDTPNYGYTF. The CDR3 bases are TGTGCCAGCAGTGAAACGGACACCCCGAACTATGGCTACACCTTC.

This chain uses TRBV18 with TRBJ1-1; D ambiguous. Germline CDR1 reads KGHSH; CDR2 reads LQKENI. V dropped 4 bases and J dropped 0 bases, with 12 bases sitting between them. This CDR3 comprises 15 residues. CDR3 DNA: TGTGCCAGCTCACGAGTCCTAGACTTGAACACTGAAGCTTTCTTT. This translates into CASSRVLDLNTEAFF. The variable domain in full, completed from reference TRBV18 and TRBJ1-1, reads NAGVMQNPRHLVRRRGQEARLRCSPMKGHSHVYWYRQLPEEGLKFMVYLQKENIIDESGMPKERFSAEFPKEGPSILRIQQVVRGDSAAYFCASSRVLDLNTEAFFGQGTRLTVV.

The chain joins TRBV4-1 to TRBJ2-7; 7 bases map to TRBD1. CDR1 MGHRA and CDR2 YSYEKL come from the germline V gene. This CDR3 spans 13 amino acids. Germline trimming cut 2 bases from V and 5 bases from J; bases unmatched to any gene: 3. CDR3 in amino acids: CASSQPTGNEQYF. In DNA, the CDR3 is TGCGCCAGCAGCCAACCGACAGGGAACGAGCAGTACTTC.

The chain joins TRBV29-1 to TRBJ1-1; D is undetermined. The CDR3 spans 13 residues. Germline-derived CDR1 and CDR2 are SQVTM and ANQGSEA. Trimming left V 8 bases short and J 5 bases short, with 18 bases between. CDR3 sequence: CSIQLAPRTEAFF. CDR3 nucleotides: TGCAGCATTCAATTAGCACCGAGGACTGAAGCTTTCTTT.

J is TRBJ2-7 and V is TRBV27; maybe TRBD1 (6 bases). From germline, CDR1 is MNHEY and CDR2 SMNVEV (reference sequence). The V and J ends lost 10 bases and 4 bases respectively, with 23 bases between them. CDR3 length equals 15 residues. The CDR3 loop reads CATKFTSGQTYEQYF. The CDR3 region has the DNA TGTGCCACTAAGTTTACGTCCGGACAGACTTACGAGCAGTACTTC.

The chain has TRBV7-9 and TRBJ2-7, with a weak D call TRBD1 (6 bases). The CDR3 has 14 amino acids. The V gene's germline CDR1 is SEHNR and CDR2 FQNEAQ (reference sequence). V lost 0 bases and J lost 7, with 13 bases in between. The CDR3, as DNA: TGTGCCAGCAGCTTAGCTACAGGGCTTGGGGAGCAGTACTTC. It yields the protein CASSLATGLGEQYF.

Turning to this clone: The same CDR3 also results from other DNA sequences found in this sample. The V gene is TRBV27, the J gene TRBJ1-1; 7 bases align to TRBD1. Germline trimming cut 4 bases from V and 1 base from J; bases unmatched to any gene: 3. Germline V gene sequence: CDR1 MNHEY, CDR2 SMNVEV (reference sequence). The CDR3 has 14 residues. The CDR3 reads CASSYGTENTEAFF. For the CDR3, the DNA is TGTGCCAGCAGTTACGGGACAGAGAACACTGAAGCTTTCTTT.

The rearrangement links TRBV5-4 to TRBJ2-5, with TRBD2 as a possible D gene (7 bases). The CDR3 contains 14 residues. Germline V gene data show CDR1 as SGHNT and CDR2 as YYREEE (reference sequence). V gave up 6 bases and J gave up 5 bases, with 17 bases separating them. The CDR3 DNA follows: TGTGCCAGCACCCCTCGGGGGGCAAAGGAGACCCAGTACTTC. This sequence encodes CASTPRGAKETQYF.

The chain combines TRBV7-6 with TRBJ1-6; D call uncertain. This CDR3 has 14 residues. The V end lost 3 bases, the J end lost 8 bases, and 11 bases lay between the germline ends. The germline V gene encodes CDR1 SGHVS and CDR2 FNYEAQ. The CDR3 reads CASSFSGIDSPLHF. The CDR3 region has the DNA TGTGCCAGCAGCTTCTCAGGAATCGATTCACCCCTCCACTTT.

DNA of the CDR3: TGTGCCAGCACCCAGGTTTGGATCCAAGAGACCCAGTACTTC. Residues: CASTQVWIQETQYF. The chain recombines TRBV6-6 with TRBJ2-5; D not resolved. The CDR3 sequence is 14 residues long. The germline CDR1 and CDR2 sequences are MNHNY and SVGAGI (reference sequence). Trimming left V 7 bases short and J 1 base short, with 13 bases between.

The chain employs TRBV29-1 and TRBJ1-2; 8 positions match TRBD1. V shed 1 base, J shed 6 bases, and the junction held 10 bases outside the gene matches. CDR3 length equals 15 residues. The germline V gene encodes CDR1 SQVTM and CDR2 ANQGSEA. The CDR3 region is CSVEGAWAQGDGYTF. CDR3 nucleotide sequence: TGCAGCGTTGAAGGGGCGTGGGCACAGGGGGATGGCTACACCTTC.

Here the CDR3 DNA reads TGCGCCAGCAGCTTAGACAGGGAGGCCTACGAGCAGTACTTC. This gives the protein CASSLDREAYEQYF. The chain recombines TRBV5-1 with TRBJ2-7, with TRBD1 as a possible D gene (7 bases). Germline assignment: CDR1 SGHRS and CDR2 YFSETQ. The CDR3 runs to 14 residues. The germline V and J ends were trimmed by 2 bases and 2 bases, with 11 bases remaining between them. Based on the CDR3 plus reference TRBV5-1 and TRBJ2-7, the full variable domain is KAGVTQTPRYLIKTRGQQVTLSCSPISGHRSVSWYQQTPGQGLQFLFEYFSETQRNKGNFPGRFSGRQFSNSRSEMNVSTLELGDSALYLCASSLDREAYEQYFGPGTRLTVT.

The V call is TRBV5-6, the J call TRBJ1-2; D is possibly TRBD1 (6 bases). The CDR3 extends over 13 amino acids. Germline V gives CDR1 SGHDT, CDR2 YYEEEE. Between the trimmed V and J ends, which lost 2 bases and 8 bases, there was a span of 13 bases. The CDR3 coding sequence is TGTGCCAGCAGCTTTGGGGGCGCGCGAGGCTACACCTTC. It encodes CASSFGGARGYTF. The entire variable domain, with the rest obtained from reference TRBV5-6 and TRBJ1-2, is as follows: DAGVTQSPTHLIKTRGQQVTLRCSPKSGHDTVSWYQQALGQGPQFIFQYYEEEERQRGNFPDRFSGHQFPNYSSELNVNALLLGDSALYLCASSFGGARGYTFGSGTRLTVV.

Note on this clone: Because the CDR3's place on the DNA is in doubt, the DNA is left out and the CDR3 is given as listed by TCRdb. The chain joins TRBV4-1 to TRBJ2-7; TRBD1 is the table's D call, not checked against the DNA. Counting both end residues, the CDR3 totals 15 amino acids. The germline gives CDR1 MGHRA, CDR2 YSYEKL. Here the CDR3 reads CASSQVGTGAFHLYF.

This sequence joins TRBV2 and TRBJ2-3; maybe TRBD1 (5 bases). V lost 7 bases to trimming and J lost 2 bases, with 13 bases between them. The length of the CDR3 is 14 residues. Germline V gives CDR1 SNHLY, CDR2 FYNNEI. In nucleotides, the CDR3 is TGTGCCAGCAAATGGCGACAGATCACAGATACGCAGTATTTT. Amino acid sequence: CASKWRQITDTQYF.